Listed below are T cell receptor beta chains from one sample, sequenced in a study of cytomegalovirus exposure and HLA in healthy donors. The data were produced by immunoSEQ multiplex PCR, yet TCRdb's version contains in-frame clones alone and is incomplete. This sample has over 150,000 clones, with approximately 80% found just once. The sequenced sample consisted of PBMCs. The receptors shown here come from a woman aged 40 to 50 in good health and CMV-seropositive. The CDR3 runs from the conserved cysteine through the conserved F or W. Fields, in order: CDR3 DNA, CDR3 protein, V gene, clone size, D gene, J gene. The D gene is left open where the match is weak. The size of a clone is reported for some rows only, either as once, few or many, or as a class for expanded clones.

DNA: TGTGCCAGCTCACCTTCAACAGGGGGTGCTGAAGCTTTCTTT
CDR3: CASSPSTGGAEAFF
V: TRBV18
size: few
D: TRBD1
J: TRBJ1-1

DNA: TGCGCCAGCAGCACCCTTGGGACAGAGAATGAAAAACTGTTTTTT
CDR3: CASSTLGTENEKLFF
V: TRBV5-1
size: few
D: TRBD1
J: TRBJ1-4

DNA: TGTGCCAGCAGCTTAGGAGGGGGCGGTTTCTCCTACAATGAGCAGTTCTTC
CDR3: CASSLGGGGFSYNEQFF
V: TRBV7-2
size: .
D: TRBD1
J: TRBJ2-1

DNA: TGTGCCAGTAGTATTGGGGTTGACAGTTTCTACGAGCAGTACTTC
CDR3: CASSIGVDSFYEQYF
V: TRBV19
size: .
D: .
J: TRBJ2-7

DNA: TGTGCCAGCAGTAATATCCAGGGGTACGAGCAGTACTTC
CDR3: CASSNIQGYEQYF
V: TRBV11-2
size: .
D: .
J: TRBJ2-7

DNA: TGTGCCAGCAGTGCCGGTTATGAGCAGTTCTTC
CDR3: CASSAGYEQFF
V: TRBV6-1
size: .
D: .
J: TRBJ2-1

DNA: TGTGCCAGTGGAAGGGGCGAAGAAAAACTGTTTTTT
CDR3: CASGRGEEKLFF
V: TRBV6-1
size: .
D: .
J: TRBJ1-4

DNA: TGTGCCAGCAGTTTTAGCCGGGATACGCAGTATTTT
CDR3: CASSFSRDTQYF
V: TRBV5-4
size: once
D: .
J: TRBJ2-3

DNA: TGTGCGTCGCACAGGAGCTCCTACGAGCAGTACTTC
CDR3: CASHRSSYEQYF
V: TRBV6-5
size: .
D: .
J: TRBJ2-7

DNA: TGTGCCAGTAGATTCCCTCAAGAGGGTCTTGGCTACACCTTC
CDR3: CASRFPQEGLGYTF
V: TRBV19
size: .
D: .
J: TRBJ1-2

DNA: TGTGCCAGCAGCTTAGAGCGGGGGGCCATAGATACGCAGTATTTT
CDR3: CASSLERGAIDTQYF
V: TRBV5-6
size: .
D: TRBD2
J: TRBJ2-3

DNA: TGTGCCAGTAGTCGGGAGACGGAAACAACTAATGAAAAACTGTTTTTT
CDR3: CASSRETETTNEKLFF
V: TRBV19
size: .
D: .
J: TRBJ1-4

DNA: TGTGCCAGCATTTATGGAGGAGAAGCTTTCTTT
CDR3: CASIYGGEAFF
V: TRBV11-3
size: .
D: .
J: TRBJ1-1

DNA: TGTGCCAGCAGTTTATCGGACAGCTACGAGCAGTACTTC
CDR3: CASSLSDSYEQYF
V: TRBV27
size: .
D: .
J: TRBJ2-7

DNA: TGCGCCAGCAGCCCCGGGACAGGGATAGAGAATGAGCAGTTCTTC
CDR3: CASSPGTGIENEQFF
V: TRBV5-1
size: .
D: TRBD1
J: TRBJ2-1

DNA: TGTGCCAGCAGTCCCACAGGGTCCTACGAGCAGTACTTC
CDR3: CASSPTGSYEQYF
V: TRBV7-9
size: once
D: .
J: TRBJ2-7

DNA: TGTGCCAGCAGCCAAGGAACAGGGACTGAAGCTTTCTTT
CDR3: CASSQGTGTEAFF
V: TRBV16
size: few
D: .
J: TRBJ1-1

DNA: TGTGCCAGCTCCCCAAACCCGGGGACAGGGGATGGCTACACCTTC
CDR3: CASSPNPGTGDGYTF
V: TRBV18
size: .
D: TRBD1
J: TRBJ1-2

DNA: TGTGCCAGCAGCTTAAGAGGAGGGGAAGCCTACGAGCAGTACTTC
CDR3: CASSLRGGEAYEQYF
V: TRBV7-9
size: .
D: .
J: TRBJ2-7

DNA: TGCGCCAGCAGCTCCCCTTCCCGGGACAGCAGGAATGAGCAGTTCTTC
CDR3: CASSSPSRDSRNEQFF
V: TRBV4-1
size: .
D: TRBD1
J: TRBJ2-1

DNA: TGTGCCAGCAGCCTTCACAGGGAGTACCAAGAGACCCAGTACTTC
CDR3: CASSLHREYQETQYF
V: TRBV7-2
size: few
D: .
J: TRBJ2-5

DNA: TGTGCCAGCAGCTTAGATTACGGGACCTACAATGAGCAGTTCTTC
CDR3: CASSLDYGTYNEQFF
V: TRBV7-2
size: .
D: .
J: TRBJ2-1

DNA: TGTGCCAGCAGCGTACAGGGACAGAAATCCACCGGGGAGCTGTTTTTT
CDR3: CASSVQGQKSTGELFF
V: TRBV9
size: .
D: TRBD1
J: TRBJ2-2

DNA: TGTGCCAGAAGCTTCTCCGATGAGCAGTTCTTC
CDR3: CARSFSDEQFF
V: TRBV5-3
size: .
D: .
J: TRBJ2-1

DNA: TGTGCCAGCAGTTACTCCCCGGGTGCCGAGCAGTACTTC
CDR3: CASSYSPGAEQYF
V: TRBV6-5
size: .
D: .
J: TRBJ2-7

DNA: TGTGCCAGCAGATCACAGGGGGCGTATGATGGCTACACCTTC
CDR3: CASRSQGAYDGYTF
V: TRBV7-2
size: .
D: TRBD1
J: TRBJ1-2

DNA: TGTGCCAGCAGCTTACAAACGGGAGAGGGCTACGAGCAGTACTTC
CDR3: CASSLQTGEGYEQYF
V: TRBV7-2
size: few
D: .
J: TRBJ2-7

DNA: TGTGCCAGCAGTGAAGCGCAGGGGTACACTGAAGCTTTCTTT
CDR3: CASSEAQGYTEAFF
V: TRBV6-1
size: .
D: .
J: TRBJ1-1

DNA: TGTGCCAGCAGTTACGGGACAACCACAGATACGCAGTATTTT
CDR3: CASSYGTTTDTQYF
V: TRBV6-6
size: once
D: .
J: TRBJ2-3

DNA: TGTGCCTGGAGTGTTAGGCGGGATACGCAGTATTTT
CDR3: CAWSVRRDTQYF
V: TRBV30
size: .
D: .
J: TRBJ2-3

DNA: TGTGCCAGTTCGACAGGGAGAGGAAACACCATATATTTT
CDR3: CASSTGRGNTIYF
V: TRBV6-5
size: .
D: TRBD1
J: TRBJ1-3

DNA: TGTGCCAGCAGCTCCGGGTCTAGCGGGGGGGCCCAGAACTTC
CDR3: CASSSGSSGGAQNF
V: TRBV7-2
size: .
D: TRBD2
J: TRBJ2-7

DNA: TGTGCCAGCAGCGTAGAGACTAGCGGGTATAGTGAGCAGTTCTTC
CDR3: CASSVETSGYSEQFF
V: TRBV9
size: few
D: TRBD2
J: TRBJ2-1

DNA: TGTGCCAGTACTGCGGGAAGTCACACCGGGGAGCTGTTTTTT
CDR3: CASTAGSHTGELFF
V: TRBV19
size: .
D: .
J: TRBJ2-2

DNA: TGTGCCAGCAGCTTGGGGACTGGATTCGGAGAGCAGTACTTC
CDR3: CASSLGTGFGEQYF
V: TRBV7-8
size: .
D: .
J: TRBJ2-7

DNA: TGCAGCGCTGGGACAGGCAATAGCAATCAGCCCCAGCATTTT
CDR3: CSAGTGNSNQPQHF
V: TRBV29-1
size: .
D: TRBD1
J: TRBJ1-5

DNA: TGTGCCAGCAGGCCTCTAGGAAACACTGAAGCTTTCTTT
CDR3: CASRPLGNTEAFF
V: TRBV27
size: few
D: .
J: TRBJ1-1

DNA: TGTGCCAGCAGCCAAGAAGGAGCGGGACAGGGAGGTGGCTACACCTTC
CDR3: CASSQEGAGQGGGYTF
V: TRBV4-2
size: .
D: TRBD1
J: TRBJ1-2

DNA: TGTGCCAGCAGCTACCAGGGTTCGAACACCGGGGAGCTGTTTTTT
CDR3: CASSYQGSNTGELFF
V: TRBV7-8
size: .
D: .
J: TRBJ2-2

DNA: TGTGCCTGGAGTGTGCAGGGGGCACGCACCATATATTTT
CDR3: CAWSVQGARTIYF
V: TRBV30
size: once
D: TRBD1
J: TRBJ1-3

DNA: TGTGCCAGCTCACCGCCCGGGGGGATACAAGAGACCCAGTACTTC
CDR3: CASSPPGGIQETQYF
V: TRBV18
size: .
D: TRBD2
J: TRBJ2-5

DNA: TGTGCCAGCAATTTAGACAGGGCCAATGAGCAGTTCTTC
CDR3: CASNLDRANEQFF
V: TRBV7-2
size: .
D: TRBD1
J: TRBJ2-1

DNA: TGTGCCAGCAGCAAACGACAGGGGAGCTCTGGGGCCAACGTCCTGACTTTC
CDR3: CASSKRQGSSGANVLTF
V: TRBV7-2
size: .
D: TRBD1
J: TRBJ2-6

DNA: TGCGCCAGCAGCTTACAGGGGTCCTACAATGAGCAGTTCTTC
CDR3: CASSLQGSYNEQFF
V: TRBV5-1
size: .
D: TRBD1
J: TRBJ2-1

DNA: TGTCCTTCGGTGGGAAGCAGGGGGGACGAGCAGTACTTC
CDR3: CPSVGSRGDEQYF
V: TRBV6-5
size: few
D: .
J: TRBJ2-7

DNA: TGTGCCAGCAGTAGACAGGGCTCCTCGTCCTACGAGCAGTACTTC
CDR3: CASSRQGSSSYEQYF
V: TRBV28
size: few
D: TRBD1
J: TRBJ2-7

DNA: TGTGCCAGCAGCGTAGGGACTAGCGGGGACCAAGAGACCCAGTACTTC
CDR3: CASSVGTSGDQETQYF
V: TRBV9
size: .
D: TRBD2
J: TRBJ2-5

DNA: TGTGCCAGCAGTGCGAACAGAGAGTACAATGAGCAGTTCTTC
CDR3: CASSANREYNEQFF
V: TRBV25-1
size: few
D: .
J: TRBJ2-1

DNA: TGTGCCGCCGGGACTAGCGGGAGGAGGGATACGCAGTATTTT
CDR3: CAAGTSGRRDTQYF
V: TRBV19
size: .
D: TRBD2
J: TRBJ2-3

DNA: TGTGCCAGTAATAGGGGGGGAACTGAAGCTTTCTTT
CDR3: CASNRGGTEAFF
V: TRBV19
size: .
D: .
J: TRBJ1-1

DNA: TGTGCCAGCAGCTTATCGGGGGGGGCAAGCTACAATGAGCAGTTCTTC
CDR3: CASSLSGGASYNEQFF
V: TRBV7-2
size: .
D: TRBD2
J: TRBJ2-1

DNA: TGTGCCAGTAGGAGCCAGGTCAACCAGCCCCAGCATTTT
CDR3: CASRSQVNQPQHF
V: TRBV19
size: .
D: .
J: TRBJ1-5

DNA: TGTGCCACCAGCAGAGATGGTGGGACAGGGAATGAAAAACTGTTTTTT
CDR3: CATSRDGGTGNEKLFF
V: TRBV15
size: .
D: TRBD1
J: TRBJ1-4

DNA: TGTGCCAGCAGTCCCCAGGCTGGCGAGCAGTACTTC
CDR3: CASSPQAGEQYF
V: TRBV6-6
size: once
D: .
J: TRBJ2-7